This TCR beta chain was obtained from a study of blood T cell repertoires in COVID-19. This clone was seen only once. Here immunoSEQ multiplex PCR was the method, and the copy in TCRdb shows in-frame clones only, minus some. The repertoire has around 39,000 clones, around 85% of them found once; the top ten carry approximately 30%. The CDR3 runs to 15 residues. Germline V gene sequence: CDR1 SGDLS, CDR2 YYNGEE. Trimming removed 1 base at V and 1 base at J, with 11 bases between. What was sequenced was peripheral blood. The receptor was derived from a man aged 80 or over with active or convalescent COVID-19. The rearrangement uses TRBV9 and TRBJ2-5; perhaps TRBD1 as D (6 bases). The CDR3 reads CASSVTGNPQETQYF. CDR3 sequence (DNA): TGTGCCAGCAGCGTAACAGGGAACCCCCAAGAGACCCAGTACTTC.